This TCR beta chain was identified in a study of brain T cells in children with intractable seizures. The germline V gene encodes CDR1 SNHLY and CDR2 FYNNEI. The ends lost 0 bases at V and 5 bases at J; junction bases unmatched: 9. This CDR3 is 16 amino acids long. Surgery cases with the highest brain T cell transcript signatures were chosen for sequencing. At least one anti-epileptic drug was given before surgery. The data were produced by immunoSEQ multiplex PCR, yet TCRdb's version contains in-frame clones alone and is incomplete. The sample lists roughly 120,000 clones, roughly 94% occurring once.

The clonotype originates from a boy younger than two with hemimegalencephaly and intractable seizures. Sample: peripheral blood, taken at surgery. This rearrangement joins TRBV2 to TRBJ1-1; 7 bases are a match to TRBD1. CDR3 sequence (DNA): TGTGCCAGCAGTGAAGCGCTTTGGAGGGGGCAGACTGAAGCTTTCTTT. Encoded protein: CASSEALWRGQTEAFF. The variable domain in full, with the rest retrieved from reference TRBV2 and TRBJ1-1, is EPEVTQTPSHQVTQMGQEVILRCVPISNHLYFYWYRQILGQKVEFLVSFYNNEISEKSEIFDDQFSVERPDGSNFTLKIRSTKLEDSAMYFCASSEALWRGQTEAFFGQGTRLTVV.